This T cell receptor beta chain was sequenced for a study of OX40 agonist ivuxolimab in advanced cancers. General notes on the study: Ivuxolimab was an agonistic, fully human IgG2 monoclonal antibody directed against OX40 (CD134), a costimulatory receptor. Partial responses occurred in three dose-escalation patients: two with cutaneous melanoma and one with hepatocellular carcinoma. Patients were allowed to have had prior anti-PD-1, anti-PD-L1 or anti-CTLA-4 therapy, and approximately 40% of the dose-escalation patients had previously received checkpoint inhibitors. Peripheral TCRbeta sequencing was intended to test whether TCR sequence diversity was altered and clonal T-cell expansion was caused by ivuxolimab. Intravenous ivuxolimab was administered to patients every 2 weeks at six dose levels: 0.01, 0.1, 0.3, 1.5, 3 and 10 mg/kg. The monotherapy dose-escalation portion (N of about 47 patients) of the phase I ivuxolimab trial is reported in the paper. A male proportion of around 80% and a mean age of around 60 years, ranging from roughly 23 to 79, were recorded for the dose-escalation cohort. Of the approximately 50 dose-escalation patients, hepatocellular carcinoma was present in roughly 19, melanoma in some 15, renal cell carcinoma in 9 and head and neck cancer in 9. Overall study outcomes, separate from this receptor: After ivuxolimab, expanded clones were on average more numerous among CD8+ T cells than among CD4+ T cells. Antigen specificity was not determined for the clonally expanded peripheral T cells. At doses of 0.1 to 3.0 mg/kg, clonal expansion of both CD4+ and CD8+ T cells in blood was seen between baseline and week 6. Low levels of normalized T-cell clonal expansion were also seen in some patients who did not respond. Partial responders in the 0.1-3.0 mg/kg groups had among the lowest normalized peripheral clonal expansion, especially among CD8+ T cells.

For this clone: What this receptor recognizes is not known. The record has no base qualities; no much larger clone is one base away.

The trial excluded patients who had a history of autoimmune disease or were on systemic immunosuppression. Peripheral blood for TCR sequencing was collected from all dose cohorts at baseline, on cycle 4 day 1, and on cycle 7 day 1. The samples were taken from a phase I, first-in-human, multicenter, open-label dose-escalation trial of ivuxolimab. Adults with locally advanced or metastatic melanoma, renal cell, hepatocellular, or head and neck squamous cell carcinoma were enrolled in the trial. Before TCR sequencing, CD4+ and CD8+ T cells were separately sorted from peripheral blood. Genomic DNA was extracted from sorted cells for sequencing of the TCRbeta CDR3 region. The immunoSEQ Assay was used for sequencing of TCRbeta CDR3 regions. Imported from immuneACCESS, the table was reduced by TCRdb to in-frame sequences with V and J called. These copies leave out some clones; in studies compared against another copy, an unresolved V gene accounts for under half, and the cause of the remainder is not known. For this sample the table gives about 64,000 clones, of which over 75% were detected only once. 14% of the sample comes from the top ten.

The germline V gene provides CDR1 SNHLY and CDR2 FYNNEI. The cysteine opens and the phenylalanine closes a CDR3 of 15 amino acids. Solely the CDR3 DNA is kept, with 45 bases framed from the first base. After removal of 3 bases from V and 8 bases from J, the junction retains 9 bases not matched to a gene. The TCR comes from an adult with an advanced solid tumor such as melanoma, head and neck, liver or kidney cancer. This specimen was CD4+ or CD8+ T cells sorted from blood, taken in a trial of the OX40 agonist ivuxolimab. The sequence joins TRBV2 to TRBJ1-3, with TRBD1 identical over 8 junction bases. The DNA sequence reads TGTGCCAGCAGTGATCCCGGACAGGGTATTGACACCATATATTTT. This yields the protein CASSDPGQGIDTIYF.